This entry concerns a single TCR beta chain. The table came from immunoSEQ multiplex PCR; TCRdb's copy has only in-frame clones and leaves some out. The table shows fewer than 250,000 clones, with 82% occurring only once. These data are taken from a study of blood T cell repertoires in COVID-19. Deletions cut 4 bases from V and 5 bases from J, with 12 bases between. Germline loops: CDR1 SGHDT, CDR2 YYEEEE. The CDR3 covers 13 residues. The sequence came from a woman aged 55-70 years with COVID-19, enrolled during active disease. V gene TRBV5-6 combines with J gene TRBJ1-1; no clear D. The sample was peripheral blood. This CDR3 reads CASSQTLRTEAFF. The CDR3 bases are TGTGCCAGCAGCCAGACTTTGAGGACTGAAGCTTTCTTT.